This record looks at one T cell receptor beta chain sequence and its context. These data originate in a study of T cell repertoires in ileal Crohn's disease. Study-level information: Thiopurines (approximately 10) or anti-TNF agents (around 19) were given postoperatively to about half.

CDR3 length: 14 amino acids. Per germline, CDR1 GTSNPN and CDR2 SVGIG (reference sequence). V lost 0 bases and J 5 bases, leaving 13 bases between the germline ends. TCRB immunosequencing input was around 540 nanograms of biopsy DNA per sample. Assay used: immunoSEQ multiplex PCR; TCRdb lists only in-frame clones, some missing. The sample carries 30,000 or so clones, roughly 81% recorded once. The chain is built from TRBV30 and TRBJ1-1; D is perhaps TRBD1 (6 bases). This receptor was taken from an adult with Crohn's disease. The specimen sequenced was ileal tissue. CDR3: CAWSVRGARTEAFF. For the CDR3, the DNA is TGTGCCTGGAGTGTACGGGGGGCGCGGACTGAAGCTTTCTTT.